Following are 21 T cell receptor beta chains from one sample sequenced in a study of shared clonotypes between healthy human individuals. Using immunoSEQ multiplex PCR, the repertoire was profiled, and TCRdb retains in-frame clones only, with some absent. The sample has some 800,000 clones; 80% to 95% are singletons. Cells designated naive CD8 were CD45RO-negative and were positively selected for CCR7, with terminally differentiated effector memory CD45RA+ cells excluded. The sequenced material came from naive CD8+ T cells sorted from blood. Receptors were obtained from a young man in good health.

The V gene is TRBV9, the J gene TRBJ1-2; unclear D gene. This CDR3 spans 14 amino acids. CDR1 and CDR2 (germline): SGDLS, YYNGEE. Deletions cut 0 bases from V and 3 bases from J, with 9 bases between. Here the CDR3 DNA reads TGTGCCAGCAGCGTAGGGGGTGTGCACTATGGCTACACCTTC. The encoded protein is CASSVGGVHYGYTF.

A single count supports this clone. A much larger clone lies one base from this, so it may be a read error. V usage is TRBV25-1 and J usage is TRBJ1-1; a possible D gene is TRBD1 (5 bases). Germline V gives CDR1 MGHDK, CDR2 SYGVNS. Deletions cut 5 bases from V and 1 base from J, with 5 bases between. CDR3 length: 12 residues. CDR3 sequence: CASSRGNTEAFF. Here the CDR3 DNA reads TGTGCCAGCAGTAGGGGGAACACTGAAGCTTTCTTT. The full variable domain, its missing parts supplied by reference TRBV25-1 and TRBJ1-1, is EADIYQTPRYLVIGTGKKITLECSQTMGHDKMYWYQQDPGMELHLIHYSYGVNSTEKGDLSSESTVSRIRTEHFPLTLESARPSHTSQYLCASSRGNTEAFFGQGTRLTVV.

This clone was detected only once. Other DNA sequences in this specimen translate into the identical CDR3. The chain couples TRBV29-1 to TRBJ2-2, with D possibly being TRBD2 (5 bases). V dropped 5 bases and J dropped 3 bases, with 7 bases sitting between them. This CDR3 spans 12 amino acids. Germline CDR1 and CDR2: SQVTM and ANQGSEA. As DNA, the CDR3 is TGCAGCGTTCTGGGAGACACCGGGGAGCTGTTTTTT. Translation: CSVLGDTGELFF.

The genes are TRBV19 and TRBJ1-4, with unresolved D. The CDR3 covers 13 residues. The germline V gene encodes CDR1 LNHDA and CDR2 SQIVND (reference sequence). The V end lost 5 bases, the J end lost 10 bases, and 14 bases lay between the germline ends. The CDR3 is CASSSRAAAKLFF. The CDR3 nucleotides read TGTGCCAGTAGTTCGCGGGCGGCGGCAAAACTGTTTTTT.

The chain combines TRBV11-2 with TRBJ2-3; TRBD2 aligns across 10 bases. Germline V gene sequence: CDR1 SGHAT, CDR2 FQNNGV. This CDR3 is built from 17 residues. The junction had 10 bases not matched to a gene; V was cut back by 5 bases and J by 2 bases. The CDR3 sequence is CASSPGRTSGYTDTQYF. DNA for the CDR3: TGTGCCAGCAGCCCGGGGCGGACTAGCGGATACACAGATACGCAGTATTTT.

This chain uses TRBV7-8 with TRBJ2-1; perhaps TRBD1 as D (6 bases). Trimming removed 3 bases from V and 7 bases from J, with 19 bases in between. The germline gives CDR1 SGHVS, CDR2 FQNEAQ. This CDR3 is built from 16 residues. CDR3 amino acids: CASSFPGAGVINEQFF. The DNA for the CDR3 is TGTGCCAGCAGCTTCCCAGGTGCAGGGGTCATTAATGAGCAGTTCTTC.

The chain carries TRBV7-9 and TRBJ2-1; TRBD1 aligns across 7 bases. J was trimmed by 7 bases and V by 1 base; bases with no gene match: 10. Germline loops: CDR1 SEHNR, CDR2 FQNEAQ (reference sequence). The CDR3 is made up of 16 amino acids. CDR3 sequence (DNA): TGTGCCAGCAGCTTAGTCGGAGAGGGGGCGCGGAATGAGCAGTTCTTC. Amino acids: CASSLVGEGARNEQFF. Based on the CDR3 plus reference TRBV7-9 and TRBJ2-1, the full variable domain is DTGVSQNPRHKITKRGQNVTFRCDPISEHNRLYWYRQTLGQGPEFLTYFQNEAQLEKSRLLSDRFSAERPKGSFSTLEIQRTEQGDSAMYLCASSLVGEGARNEQFFGPGTRLTVL.

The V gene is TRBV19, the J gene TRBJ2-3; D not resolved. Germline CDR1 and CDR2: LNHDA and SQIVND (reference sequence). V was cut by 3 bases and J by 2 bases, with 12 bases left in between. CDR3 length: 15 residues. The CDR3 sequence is CASSIAETNTDTQYF. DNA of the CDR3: TGTGCCAGTAGTATTGCGGAGACCAACACAGATACGCAGTATTTT.

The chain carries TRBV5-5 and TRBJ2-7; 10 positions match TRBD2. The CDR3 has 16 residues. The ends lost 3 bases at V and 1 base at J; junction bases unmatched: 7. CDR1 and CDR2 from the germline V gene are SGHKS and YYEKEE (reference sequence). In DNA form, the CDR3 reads TGTGCCAGCAGCTCTACGGGACTAGCGAGGTCCTACGAGCAGTACTTC. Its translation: CASSSTGLARSYEQYF.

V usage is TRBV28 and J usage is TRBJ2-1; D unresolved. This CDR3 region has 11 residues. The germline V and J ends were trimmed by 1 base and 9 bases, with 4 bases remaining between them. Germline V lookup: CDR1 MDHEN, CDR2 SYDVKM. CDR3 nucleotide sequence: TGTGCCAGCAGTTTATCGGGTGAGCAGTTCTTC. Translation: CASSLSGEQFF.

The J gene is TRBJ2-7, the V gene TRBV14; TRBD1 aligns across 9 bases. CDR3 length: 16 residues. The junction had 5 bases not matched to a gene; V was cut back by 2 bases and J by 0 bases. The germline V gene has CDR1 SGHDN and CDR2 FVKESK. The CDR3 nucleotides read TGTGCCAGCAGCCAAAACAGGGGGCCGAGCTCCTACGAGCAGTACTTC. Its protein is CASSQNRGPSSYEQYF.

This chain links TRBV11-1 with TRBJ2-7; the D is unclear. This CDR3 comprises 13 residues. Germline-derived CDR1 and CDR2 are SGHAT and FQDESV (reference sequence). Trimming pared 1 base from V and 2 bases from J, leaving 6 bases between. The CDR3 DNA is TGTGCCAGCAGCTTAGAAGTACCCTACGAGCAGTACTTC. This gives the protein CASSLEVPYEQYF.

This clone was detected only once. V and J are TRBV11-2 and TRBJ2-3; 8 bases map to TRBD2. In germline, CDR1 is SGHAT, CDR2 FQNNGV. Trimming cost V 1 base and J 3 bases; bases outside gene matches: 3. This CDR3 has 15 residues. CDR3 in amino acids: CASSLVGLGTDTQYF. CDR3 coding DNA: TGTGCCAGCAGCTTAGTGGGACTAGGTACAGATACGCAGTATTTT.

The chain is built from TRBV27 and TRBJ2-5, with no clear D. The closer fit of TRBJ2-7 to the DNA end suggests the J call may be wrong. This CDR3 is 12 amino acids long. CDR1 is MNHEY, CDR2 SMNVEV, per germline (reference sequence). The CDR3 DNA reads TGTGCCAGCAGTTCAGGCTCCTACGAGCAGTACTTC. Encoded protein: CASSSGSYEQYF.

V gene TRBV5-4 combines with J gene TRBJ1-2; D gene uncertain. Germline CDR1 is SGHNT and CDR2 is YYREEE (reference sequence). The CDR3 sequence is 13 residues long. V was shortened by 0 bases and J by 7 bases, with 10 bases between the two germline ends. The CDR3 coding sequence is TGTGCCAGCAGCTTGGGCACAGTTTCTGGCTACACCTTC. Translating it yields CASSLGTVSGYTF.

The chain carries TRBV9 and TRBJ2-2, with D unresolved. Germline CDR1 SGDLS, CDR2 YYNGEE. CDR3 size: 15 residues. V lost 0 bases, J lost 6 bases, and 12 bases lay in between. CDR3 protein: CASSVGWDRSGELFF. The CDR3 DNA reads TGTGCCAGCAGCGTAGGGTGGGATCGGTCCGGGGAGCTGTTTTTT.

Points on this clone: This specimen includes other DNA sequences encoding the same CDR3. For the CDR3, the DNA is TGTGCCATCAGTGCAGCGGGAGATGAGCAGTACTTC. This sequence encodes CAISAAGDEQYF. The chain uses TRBV10-3 and TRBJ2-7; TRBD2 aligns across 8 bases. V shed 4 bases, J shed 7 bases, and the junction held 3 bases outside the gene matches. Germline loops: CDR1 ENHRY, CDR2 SYGVKD. The CDR3 covers 12 residues.

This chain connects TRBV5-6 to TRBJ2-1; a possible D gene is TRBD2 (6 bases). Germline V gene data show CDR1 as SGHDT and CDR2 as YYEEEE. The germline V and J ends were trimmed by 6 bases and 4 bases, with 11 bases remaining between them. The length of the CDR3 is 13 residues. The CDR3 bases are TGTGCCAGCACGGGCGGGACTTACAATGAGCAGTTCTTC. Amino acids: CASTGGTYNEQFF.

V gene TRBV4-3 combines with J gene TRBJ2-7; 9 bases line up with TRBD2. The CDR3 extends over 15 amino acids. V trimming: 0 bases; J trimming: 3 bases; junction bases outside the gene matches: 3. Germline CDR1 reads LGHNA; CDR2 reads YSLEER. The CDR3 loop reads CASSQDWTSDYEQYF. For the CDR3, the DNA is TGCGCCAGCAGCCAAGATTGGACTAGCGACTACGAGCAGTACTTC.

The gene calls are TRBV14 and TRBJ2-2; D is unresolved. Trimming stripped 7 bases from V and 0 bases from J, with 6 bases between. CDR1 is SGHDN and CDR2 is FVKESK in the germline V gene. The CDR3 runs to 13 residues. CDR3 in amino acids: CASNSPNTGELFF. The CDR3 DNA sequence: TGTGCCAGCAACTCACCGAACACCGGGGAGCTGTTTTTT.

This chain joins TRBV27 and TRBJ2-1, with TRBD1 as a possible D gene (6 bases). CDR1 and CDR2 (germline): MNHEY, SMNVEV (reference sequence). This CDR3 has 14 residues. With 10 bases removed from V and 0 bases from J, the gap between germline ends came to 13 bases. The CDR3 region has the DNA TGTGCCACACAGGGTTTGAGCTCCTACAATGAGCAGTTCTTC. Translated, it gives CATQGLSSYNEQFF.